The sequence of this T cell receptor (beta chain) was determined in a study of blood T cell repertoires in COVID-19. Study background: Acute-phase and convalescent COVID-19 samples originated in the United States, Italy and Spain. PBMCs, B-cell-depleted T cells, or T cells provided the cDNA or gDNA that made up the material.

The CDR3 extends over 13 amino acids. V was cut by 4 bases and J by 1 base, with 8 bases left in between. Looked up from germline, CDR1 is SGHTA and CDR2 is FQGTGA. A Seattle source enrolled patients during active infection and followed them longitudinally. Original handling: Amplifying reference gene primers gave estimates of nucleated cell counts. Here immunoSEQ multiplex PCR was the method, and the copy in TCRdb shows in-frame clones only, minus some. That table gives V, J and clone size, and the DNA gave D and trimming. The table records about 120,000 clones, roughly 90% of them present only once.

The origin of this receptor is a man between 60 and 70 years old with COVID-19, enrolled during active disease. The rearrangement uses TRBV7-3 and TRBJ2-7, with D maybe TRBD1 (6 bases). Specimen: peripheral blood. The CDR3 DNA reads TGTGCCAGCAGCTGGGACATTTCCTACGAGCAGTACTTC. Its translation is CASSWDISYEQYF.